This paragraph covers one TCR beta chain sequence. This entry is derived from a study of blood T cell repertoires in COVID-19. Germline V gene lookup returns CDR1 SGHDN and CDR2 FVKESK. CDR3 length: 11 amino acids. Between the trimmed V and J ends, which lost 5 bases and 7 bases, there was a span of 8 bases. Repertoires were generated with immunoSEQ multiplex PCR, while TCRdb's copy carries only in-frame clones and drops some. The repertoire has around 41,000 clones, 88% of them found once; the top ten carry nearly 5%. This chain uses TRBV14 with TRBJ1-1; D unresolved. What was sequenced was peripheral blood. The sequence came from a human donor in a cohort sampled during active COVID-19. The CDR3 loop reads CASSSEIEAFF. The CDR3 DNA follows: TGTGCCAGCAGCTCCGAGATTGAAGCTTTCTTT. Drawing the rest from reference TRBV14 and TRBJ1-1, the complete variable domain is EAGVTQFPSHSVIEKGQTVTLRCDPISGHDNLYWYRRVMGKEIKFLLHFVKESKQDESGMPNNRFLAERTGGTYSTLKVQPAELEDSGVYFCASSSEIEAFFGQGTRLTVV.